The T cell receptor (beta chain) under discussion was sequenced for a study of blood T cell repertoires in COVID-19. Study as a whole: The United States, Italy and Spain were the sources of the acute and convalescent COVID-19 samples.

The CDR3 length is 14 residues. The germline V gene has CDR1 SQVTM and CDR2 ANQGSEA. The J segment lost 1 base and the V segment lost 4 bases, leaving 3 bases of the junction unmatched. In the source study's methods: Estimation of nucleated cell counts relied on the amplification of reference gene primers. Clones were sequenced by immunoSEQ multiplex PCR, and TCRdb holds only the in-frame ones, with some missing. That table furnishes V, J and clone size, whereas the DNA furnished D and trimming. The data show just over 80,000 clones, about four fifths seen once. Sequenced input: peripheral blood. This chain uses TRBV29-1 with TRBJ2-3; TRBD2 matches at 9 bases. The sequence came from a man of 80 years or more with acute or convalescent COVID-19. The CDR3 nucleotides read TGCAGCGTTGGAAGGACTAGCGGCACAGATACGCAGTATTTT. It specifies CSVGRTSGTDTQYF.